The 23 T cell receptor beta chains below come from one sample, sequenced in a study of cytomegalovirus exposure and HLA in healthy donors. The PCR made use of 60 Vbeta and 13 Jbeta primers. Here immunoSEQ multiplex PCR was the method, and the copy in TCRdb shows in-frame clones only, minus some. The data hold 150,000 to 200,000 clones, with about three quarters observed a single time. Sequencing used PBMCs. These receptors were obtained from a female donor in good health and CMV-seronegative.

The chain employs TRBV10-1 and TRBJ2-7; D perhaps matches TRBD2 (7 bases). V lost 8 bases and J lost 6, with 11 bases in between. Germline assignment: CDR1 WNHNN and CDR2 SYGVQD (reference sequence). This CDR3 spans 11 amino acids. CDR3 bases: TGCGCCAGCCTGGGAGGGGGCGAGCAGTACTTC. It encodes CASLGGGEQYF.

This chain uses TRBV29-1 with TRBJ1-2, with D perhaps TRBD1 (6 bases). This CDR3 spans 13 amino acids. Between the trimmed V and J ends, which lost 6 bases and 4 bases, there was a span of 15 bases. Germline V gene sequence: CDR1 SQVTM, CDR2 ANQGSEA. The CDR3 DNA is TGCAGCGTATCTGAGGTCAGGGGCTATGGCTACACCTTC. It encodes CSVSEVRGYGYTF. Full variable domain (outside the CDR3, taken from reference TRBV29-1 and TRBJ1-2): SAVISQKPSRDICQRGTSLTIQCQVDSQVTMMFWYRQQPGQSLTLIATANQGSEATYESGFVIDKFPISRPNLTFSTLTVSNMSPEDSSIYLCSVSEVRGYGYTFGSGTRLTVV.

The J gene is TRBJ2-3, the V gene TRBV28; unclear D gene. Germline-derived CDR1 and CDR2 are MDHEN and SYDVKM. The CDR3 has 14 residues. Deletions cut 2 bases from V and 2 bases from J, with 8 bases between. The CDR3 bases are TGTGCCAGCAGTTTAAACGGTCTCACAGATACGCAGTATTTT. This sequence encodes CASSLNGLTDTQYF.

This chain connects TRBV4-1 to TRBJ1-2; TRBD1 aligns across 7 bases. CDR1 is MGHRA, CDR2 YSYEKL, per germline. Germline trimming cut 4 bases from V and 2 bases from J; bases unmatched to any gene: 4. The CDR3 has 14 residues. CDR3 nucleotide sequence: TGCGCCAGCAGCCCAGCACAGGGGAACTATGGCTACACCTTC. It codes for CASSPAQGNYGYTF.

The chain has TRBV7-3 and TRBJ1-3, with D hard to call. V was clipped by 3 bases and J by 0 bases, with 9 bases between them. This CDR3 has 15 amino acids. CDR1 is SGHTA, CDR2 FQGTGA, per germline. The CDR3 sequence is CASSFSPGSGNTIYF. In DNA, the CDR3 is TGTGCCAGCAGCTTCAGCCCGGGCTCTGGAAACACCATATATTTT.

The rearrangement joins TRBV7-9 to TRBJ1-1; D call uncertain. Trimming removed 5 bases at V and 8 bases at J, with 12 bases between. Germline loops: CDR1 SEHNR, CDR2 FQNEAQ (reference sequence). The CDR3 sequence is 12 residues long. CDR3 amino acids: CASSRMGLEAFF. The CDR3 nucleotides read TGTGCCAGCAGCCGAATGGGCCTAGAAGCTTTCTTT.

The V gene is TRBV7-2, the J gene TRBJ2-5, with D possibly being TRBD2 (7 bases). The V gene's germline CDR1 is SGHTA and CDR2 FQGNSA. The CDR3 extends over 15 amino acids. Trimming took 5 bases from V and 5 from J, leaving 18 bases between them. The CDR3: CASSRGPKGGETQYF. The DNA of the CDR3 is TGTGCCAGCAGCCGGGGACCCAAGGGGGGGGAGACCCAGTACTTC.

The rearrangement uses TRBV28 and TRBJ1-6; D might be TRBD1 (6 bases). The CDR3 extends over 14 amino acids. Germline CDR1 and CDR2: MDHEN and SYDVKM. V lost 7 bases and J 9 bases, leaving 16 bases between the germline ends. The chain's CDR3 is CASTLQGRGSPLHF. CDR3 nucleotides: TGTGCCAGCACCTTACAGGGACGTGGTTCACCCCTCCACTTT.

The chain combines TRBV7-3 with TRBJ2-7; D unclear. Germline-derived CDR1 and CDR2 are SGHTA and FQGTGA. The V and J ends lost 4 bases and 6 bases respectively, with 10 bases between them. This CDR3 is 12 amino acids long. As DNA, the CDR3 is TGTGCCAGCAGCTCCCCCCTCGGCGAGCAGTACTTC. As protein: CASSSPLGEQYF.

A single count supports this clone. The chain carries TRBV7-6 and TRBJ2-5, with 10 bases lining up with TRBD1. V gave up 4 bases and J gave up 4 bases; unmatched junction bases: 3. The CDR3 loop spans 14 amino acids. Germline-derived CDR1 and CDR2 are SGHVS and FNYEAQ. In DNA, the CDR3 is TGTGCCAGCAGCTGGACAGGGGGGGGAGAGACCCAGTACTTC. Protein: CASSWTGGGETQYF.

The chain joins TRBV4-1 to TRBJ1-6; 7 bases line up with TRBD1. V trimming: 7 bases; J trimming: 7 bases; junction bases outside the gene matches: 4. This CDR3 has 13 residues. Germline CDR1 is MGHRA and CDR2 is YSYEKL. The CDR3 loop reads CASKGDSNSPLHF. DNA for the CDR3: TGCGCCAGCAAAGGGGACAGCAATTCACCCCTCCACTTT.

The chain's CDR3 is CAISESIASGTVYEQFF. The CDR3 DNA follows: TGTGCCATCAGTGAGTCGATCGCTAGCGGGACCGTATATGAGCAGTTCTTC. The chain couples TRBV10-3 to TRBJ2-1, with 9 bases lining up with TRBD2. The trim removed 0 bases at V and 8 bases at J, leaving 11 bases unmatched. CDR1 is ENHRY, CDR2 SYGVKD, per germline. This CDR3 is built from 17 residues.

The chain joins TRBV19 to TRBJ1-1; TRBD1 matches at 9 bases. Germline values: CDR1 LNHDA, CDR2 SQIVND (reference sequence). The CDR3 spans 16 residues. With V trimmed by 5 bases and J by 3 bases, 10 bases remained unmatched. The DNA for the CDR3 is TGTGCCAGTAGTCTCCGCCTCGACAGGGGGGACACTGAAGCTTTCTTT. As protein: CASSLRLDRGDTEAFF.

The V gene is TRBV19, the J gene TRBJ1-5; TRBD1 matches 10 bases. Germline trimming cut 4 bases from V and 4 bases from J; bases unmatched to any gene: 10. In germline, CDR1 is LNHDA, CDR2 SQIVND (reference sequence). CDR3 size: 17 residues. This CDR3 is CASSRPGQGMGNQPQHF. CDR3 sequence (DNA): TGTGCCAGTAGTAGACCGGGACAGGGGATGGGGAATCAGCCCCAGCATTTT.

Details on this clone: The sample carries other DNA sequences with the same CDR3. The V and J genes are TRBV7-9 and TRBJ1-3; TRBD1 matches 9 bases. Germline-derived CDR1 and CDR2 are SEHNR and FQNEAQ (reference sequence). The CDR3 sequence is 14 residues long. J was trimmed by 4 bases and V by 2 bases; bases with no gene match: 0. CDR3 residues: CASSLTGGGNTIYF. CDR3 nucleotides: TGTGCCAGCAGCTTAACAGGGGGCGGAAACACCATATATTTT.

The V call is TRBV23-1, the J call TRBJ2-7, with D uncertain. TRBV23-1 is treated as an ORF (open reading frame) with a function not yet certain. The CDR3 covers 16 residues. V was trimmed by 3 bases and J by 0 bases, leaving 15 bases between them. CDR3: CASSHSGSPHSYEQYF. The CDR3 DNA reads TGCGCCAGCAGTCACTCCGGGTCACCCCACTCCTACGAGCAGTACTTC.

The chain couples TRBV19 to TRBJ1-1; 7 bases are a match to TRBD1. Losses at the gene ends were 0 bases for V and 1 base for J; bases not matched to a gene: 5. This CDR3 region has 16 residues. The germline CDR1 and CDR2 sequences are LNHDA and SQIVND (reference sequence). The CDR3 DNA sequence: TGTGCCAGTAGTATAGATCCTCGGACAGGGAACACTGAAGCTTTCTTT. Translating gives CASSIDPRTGNTEAFF.

The chain couples TRBV6-5 to TRBJ2-1; the match to TRBD2 covers 8 bases. Germline CDR1 and CDR2: MNHEY and SVGAGI. The CDR3 extends over 15 amino acids. Unmatched junction bases numbered 7, after V lost 7 bases and J lost 2 bases. CDR3: CASKSPGLAYNEQFF. DNA of the CDR3: TGTGCCAGCAAATCCCCGGGACTAGCCTACAATGAGCAGTTCTTC.

The gene calls are TRBV5-1 and TRBJ2-2, with 8 nucleotides matching TRBD2. The ends lost 4 bases at V and 1 base at J; junction bases unmatched: 6. Germline values: CDR1 SGHRS, CDR2 YFSETQ. There are 16 residues in the CDR3. The CDR3 nucleotides read TGCGCCAGCAGCGTCGTGCTAGCGGGGAACACCGGGGAGCTGTTTTTT. Translating gives CASSVVLAGNTGELFF. The whole variable domain, remainder taken from reference TRBV5-1 and TRBJ2-2, is KAGVTQTPRYLIKTRGQQVTLSCSPISGHRSVSWYQQTPGQGLQFLFEYFSETQRNKGNFPGRFSGRQFSNSRSEMNVSTLELGDSALYLCASSVVLAGNTGELFFGEGSRLTVL.

The rearrangement links TRBV18 to TRBJ1-2; possibly TRBD1 for D (6 bases). CDR1 and CDR2 from the germline V gene are KGHSH and LQKENI. V was trimmed by 3 bases and J by 14 bases, leaving 13 bases between them. The CDR3 runs to 11 residues. The CDR3 loop is CASSPQGIETF. The CDR3 region has the DNA TGTGCCAGCTCACCTCAGGGGATAGAGACCTTC.

The chain combines TRBV19 with TRBJ2-1, with TRBD1 matching over 11 bases. This CDR3 is built from 15 residues. The V gene end was trimmed by 9 bases and the J gene end by 9 bases; junction bases not matched to a gene: 13. Per the germline V gene, CDR1 is LNHDA and CDR2 is SQIVND (reference sequence). CDR3 nucleotides: TGTGCCAGCTCGACCGGACAGGGGGCTGGAGGTGAGCAGTTCTTC. This encodes CASSTGQGAGGEQFF. The whole variable domain, filled in from reference TRBV19 and TRBJ2-1, reads DGGITQSPKYLFRKEGQNVTLSCEQNLNHDAMYWYRQDPGQGLRLIYYSQIVNDFQKGDIAEGYSVSREKKESFPLTVTSAQKNPTAFYLCASSTGQGAGGEQFFGPGTRLTVL.

This clone appeared once. The J gene is TRBJ1-4, the V gene TRBV27; D is unresolved. The CDR3 is 13 residues long. Germline V gives CDR1 MNHEY, CDR2 SMNVEV (reference sequence). Trimming took off 6 bases at V and 8 bases at J, with 13 bases between the two ends. CDR3 sequence reads: CASRPTGEEKLFF. CDR3 bases: TGTGCCAGCAGACCCACCGGAGAAGAAAAACTGTTTTTT.

The chain combines TRBV6-6 with TRBJ2-7, with 7 nucleotides matching TRBD2. The V and J ends lost 5 bases and 3 bases, in that order; junction bases with no gene match: 7. Germline lookup yields CDR1 MNHNY and CDR2 SVGAGI (reference sequence). This CDR3 is built from 14 residues. The CDR3 bases are TGTGCCAGCAGTAAGGGACTACCAGACTACGAGCAGTACTTC. This gives the protein CASSKGLPDYEQYF.